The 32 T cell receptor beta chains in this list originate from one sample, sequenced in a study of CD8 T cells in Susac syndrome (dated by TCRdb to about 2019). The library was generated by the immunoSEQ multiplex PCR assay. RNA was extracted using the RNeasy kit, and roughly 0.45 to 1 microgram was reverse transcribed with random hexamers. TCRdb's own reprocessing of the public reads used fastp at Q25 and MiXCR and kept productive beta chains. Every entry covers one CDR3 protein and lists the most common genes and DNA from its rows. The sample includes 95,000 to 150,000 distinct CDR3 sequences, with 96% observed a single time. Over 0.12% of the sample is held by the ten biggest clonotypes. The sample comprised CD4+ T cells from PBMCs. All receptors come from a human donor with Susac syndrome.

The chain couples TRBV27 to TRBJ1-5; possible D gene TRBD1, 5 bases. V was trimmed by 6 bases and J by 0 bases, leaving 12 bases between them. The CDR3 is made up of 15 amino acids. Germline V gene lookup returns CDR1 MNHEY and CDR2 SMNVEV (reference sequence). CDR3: CASSPDSYSNQPQHF. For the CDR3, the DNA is TGTGCCAGCAGCCCCGACAGTTATAGCAATCAGCCCCAGCATTTT.

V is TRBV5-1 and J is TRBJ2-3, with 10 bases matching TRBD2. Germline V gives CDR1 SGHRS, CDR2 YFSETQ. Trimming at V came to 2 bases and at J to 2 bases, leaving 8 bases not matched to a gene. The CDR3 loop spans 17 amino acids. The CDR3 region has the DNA TGCGCCAGCAGCTTCGGATCTAGCGGGAGTTACACAGATACGCAGTATTTT. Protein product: CASSFGSSGSYTDTQYF.

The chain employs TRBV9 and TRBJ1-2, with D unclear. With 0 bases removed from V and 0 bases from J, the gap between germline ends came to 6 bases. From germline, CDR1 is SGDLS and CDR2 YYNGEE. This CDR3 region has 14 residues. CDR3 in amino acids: CASSVVGANYGYTF. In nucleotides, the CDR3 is TGTGCCAGCAGCGTAGTGGGAGCTAACTATGGCTACACCTTC.

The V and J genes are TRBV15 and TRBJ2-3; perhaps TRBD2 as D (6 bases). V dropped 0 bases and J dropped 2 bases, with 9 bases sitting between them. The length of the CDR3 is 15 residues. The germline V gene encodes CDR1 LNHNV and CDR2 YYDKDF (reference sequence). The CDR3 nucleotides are TGTGCCACCAGCAGAGATGCGGGAAACACAGATACGCAGTATTTT. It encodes CATSRDAGNTDTQYF.

The CDR3: CASSQITNTEAFF. The CDR3 DNA reads TGTGCCAGCAGCCAAATTACCAACACTGAAGCTTTCTTT. The gene calls are TRBV3-1 and TRBJ1-1; D gene ambiguous. The CDR3 contains 13 residues. Germline CDR1 LGHDT, CDR2 YNNKEL (reference sequence). The V end lost 2 bases, the J end lost 2 bases, and 6 bases lay between the germline ends.

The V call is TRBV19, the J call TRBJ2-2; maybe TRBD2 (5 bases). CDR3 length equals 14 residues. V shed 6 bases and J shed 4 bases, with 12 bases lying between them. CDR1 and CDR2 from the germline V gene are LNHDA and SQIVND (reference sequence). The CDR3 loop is CASSPLSGTGELFF. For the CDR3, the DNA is TGTGCCAGTAGCCCCTTAAGCGGCACCGGGGAGCTGTTTTTT.

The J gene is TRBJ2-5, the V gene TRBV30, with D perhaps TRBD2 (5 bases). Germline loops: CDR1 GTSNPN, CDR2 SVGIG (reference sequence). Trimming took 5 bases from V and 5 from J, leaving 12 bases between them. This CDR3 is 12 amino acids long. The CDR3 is CAWGPPGETQYF. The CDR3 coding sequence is TGTGCCTGGGGCCCTCCGGGGGAGACCCAGTACTTC.

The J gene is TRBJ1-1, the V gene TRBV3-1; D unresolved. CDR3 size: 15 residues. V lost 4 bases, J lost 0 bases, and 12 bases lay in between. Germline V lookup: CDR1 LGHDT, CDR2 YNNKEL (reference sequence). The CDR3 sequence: CASSLFPGLNTEAFF. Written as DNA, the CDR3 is TGTGCCAGCAGCCTCTTCCCCGGCTTGAACACTGAAGCTTTCTTT.

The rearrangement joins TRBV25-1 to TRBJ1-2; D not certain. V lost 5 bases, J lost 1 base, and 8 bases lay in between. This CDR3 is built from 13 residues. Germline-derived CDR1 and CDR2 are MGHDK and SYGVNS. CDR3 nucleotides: TGTGCCAGCAGTCGAGGGTTTAACTATGGCTACACCTTC. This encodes CASSRGFNYGYTF.

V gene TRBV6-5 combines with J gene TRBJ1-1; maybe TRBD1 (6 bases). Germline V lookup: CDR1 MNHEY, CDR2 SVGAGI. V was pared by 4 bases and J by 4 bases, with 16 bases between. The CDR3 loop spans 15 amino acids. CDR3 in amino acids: CASSSRTGWGTEAFF. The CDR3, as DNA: TGTGCCAGCAGTTCCCGTACAGGGTGGGGCACTGAAGCTTTCTTT.

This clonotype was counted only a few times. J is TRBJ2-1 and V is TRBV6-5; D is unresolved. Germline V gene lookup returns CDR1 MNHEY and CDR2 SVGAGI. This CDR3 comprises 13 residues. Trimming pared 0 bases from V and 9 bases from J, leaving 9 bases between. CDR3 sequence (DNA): TGTGCCAGCAGTTACTCGACTTCGGTTGAGCAGTTCTTC. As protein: CASSYSTSVEQFF.

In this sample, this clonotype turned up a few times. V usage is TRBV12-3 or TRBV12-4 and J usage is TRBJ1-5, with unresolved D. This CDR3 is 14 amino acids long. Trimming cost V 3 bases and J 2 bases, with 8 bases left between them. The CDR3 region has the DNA TGTGCCAGCAGTTTGCGCGGTGGCAATCAGCCCCAGCATTTT. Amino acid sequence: CASSLRGGNQPQHF.

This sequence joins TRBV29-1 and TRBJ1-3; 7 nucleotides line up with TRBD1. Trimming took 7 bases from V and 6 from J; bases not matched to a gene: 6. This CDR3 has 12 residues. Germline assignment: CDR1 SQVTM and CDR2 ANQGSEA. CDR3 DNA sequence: TGCAGCGGCCAGGGGGAAAAAAACACCATATATTTT. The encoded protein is CSGQGEKNTIYF.

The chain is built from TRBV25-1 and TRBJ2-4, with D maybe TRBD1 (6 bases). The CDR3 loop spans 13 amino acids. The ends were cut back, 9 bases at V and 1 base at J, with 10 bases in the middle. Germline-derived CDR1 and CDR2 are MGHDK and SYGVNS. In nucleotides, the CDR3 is TGTGCCAGGCCAAGGGGGGCCAAAAACATTCAGTACTTC. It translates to CARPRGAKNIQYF.

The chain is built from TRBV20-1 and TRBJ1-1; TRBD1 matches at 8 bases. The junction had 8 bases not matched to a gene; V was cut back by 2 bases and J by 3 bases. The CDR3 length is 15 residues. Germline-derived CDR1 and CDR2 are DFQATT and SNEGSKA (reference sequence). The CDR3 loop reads CSARRRQGLHTEAFF. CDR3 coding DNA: TGCAGTGCTAGACGTCGACAGGGGCTCCACACTGAAGCTTTCTTT.

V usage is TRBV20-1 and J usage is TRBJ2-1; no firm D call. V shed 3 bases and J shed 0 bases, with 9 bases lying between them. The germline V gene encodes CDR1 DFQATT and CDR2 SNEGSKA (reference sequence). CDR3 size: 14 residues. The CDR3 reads CSARSRSSYNEQFF. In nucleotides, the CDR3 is TGCAGTGCTAGGAGTAGGAGCTCCTACAATGAGCAGTTCTTC.

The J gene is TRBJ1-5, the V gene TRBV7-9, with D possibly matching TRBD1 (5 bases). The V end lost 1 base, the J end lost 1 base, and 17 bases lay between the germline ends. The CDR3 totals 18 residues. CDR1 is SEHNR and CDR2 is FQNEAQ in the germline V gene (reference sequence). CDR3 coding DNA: TGTGCCAGCAGCTTAGAACCCGGGGCCGGCGGAAGCAATCAGCCCCAGCATTTT. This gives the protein CASSLEPGAGGSNQPQHF.

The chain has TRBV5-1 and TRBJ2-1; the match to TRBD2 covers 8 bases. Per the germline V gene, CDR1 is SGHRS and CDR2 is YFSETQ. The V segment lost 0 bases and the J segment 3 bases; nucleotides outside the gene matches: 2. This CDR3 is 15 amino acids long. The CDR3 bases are TGCGCCAGCAGCTTGGCGGCGGGAGGCTACAATGAGCAGTTCTTC. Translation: CASSLAAGGYNEQFF.

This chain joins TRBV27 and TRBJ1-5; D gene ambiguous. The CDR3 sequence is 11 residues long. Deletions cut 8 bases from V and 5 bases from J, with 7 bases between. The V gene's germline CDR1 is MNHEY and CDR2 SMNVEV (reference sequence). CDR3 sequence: CASPLDQPQHF. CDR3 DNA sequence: TGTGCCAGCCCCCTCGATCAGCCCCAGCATTTT.

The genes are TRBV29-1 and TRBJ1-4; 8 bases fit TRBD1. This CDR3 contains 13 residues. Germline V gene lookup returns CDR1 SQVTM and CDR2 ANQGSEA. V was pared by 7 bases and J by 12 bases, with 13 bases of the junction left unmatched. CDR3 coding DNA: TGCAGCGCCGGTGGTGACAGGGGTTTTGAACTGTTTTTT. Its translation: CSAGGDRGFELFF.

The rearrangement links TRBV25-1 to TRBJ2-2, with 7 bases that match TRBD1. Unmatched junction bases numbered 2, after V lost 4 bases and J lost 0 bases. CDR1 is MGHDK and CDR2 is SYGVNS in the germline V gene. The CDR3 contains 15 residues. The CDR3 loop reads CASSGQGTNTGELFF. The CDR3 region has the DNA TGTGCCAGCAGTGGACAGGGCACGAACACCGGGGAGCTGTTTTTT.

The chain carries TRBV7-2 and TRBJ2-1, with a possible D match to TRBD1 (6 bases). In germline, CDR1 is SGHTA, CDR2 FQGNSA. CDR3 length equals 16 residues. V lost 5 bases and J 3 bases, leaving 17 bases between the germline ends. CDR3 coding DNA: TGTGCCAGCAGCGCCTCACAGGGCTACTACTACAATGAGCAGTTCTTC. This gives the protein CASSASQGYYYNEQFF.

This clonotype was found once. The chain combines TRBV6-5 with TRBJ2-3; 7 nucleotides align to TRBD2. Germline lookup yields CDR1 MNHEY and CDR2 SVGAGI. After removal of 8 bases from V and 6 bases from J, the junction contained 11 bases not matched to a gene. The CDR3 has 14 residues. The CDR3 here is CASRDGRTRDTQYF. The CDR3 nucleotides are TGTGCCAGCCGGGACGGGAGGACACGGGATACGCAGTATTTT.

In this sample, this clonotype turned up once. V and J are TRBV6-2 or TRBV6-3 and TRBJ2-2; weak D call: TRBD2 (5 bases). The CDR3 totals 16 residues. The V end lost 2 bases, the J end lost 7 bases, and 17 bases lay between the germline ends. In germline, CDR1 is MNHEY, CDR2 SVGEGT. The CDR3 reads CASSYERRVMVGELFF. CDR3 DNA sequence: TGTGCCAGCAGTTACGAACGGCGGGTAATGGTCGGGGAGCTGTTTTTT.

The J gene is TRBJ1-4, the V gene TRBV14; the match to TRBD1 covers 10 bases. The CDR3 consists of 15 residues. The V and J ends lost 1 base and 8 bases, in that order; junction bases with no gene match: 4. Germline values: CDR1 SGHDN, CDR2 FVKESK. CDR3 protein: CASSQGQGAREKLFF. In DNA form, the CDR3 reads TGTGCCAGCAGCCAAGGACAGGGGGCTCGGGAAAAACTGTTTTTT.

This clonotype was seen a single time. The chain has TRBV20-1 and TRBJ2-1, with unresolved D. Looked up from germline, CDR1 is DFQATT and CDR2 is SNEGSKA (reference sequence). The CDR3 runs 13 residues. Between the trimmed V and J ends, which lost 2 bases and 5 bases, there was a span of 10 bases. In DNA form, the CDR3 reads TGCAGTGCTAGAAGACTCCTCAACAATGAGCAGTTCTTC. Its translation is CSARRLLNNEQFF.

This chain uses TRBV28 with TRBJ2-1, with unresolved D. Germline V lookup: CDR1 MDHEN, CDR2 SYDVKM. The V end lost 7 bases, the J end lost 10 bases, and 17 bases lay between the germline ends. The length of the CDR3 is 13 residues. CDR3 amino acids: CASTLGRSAEQFF. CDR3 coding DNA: TGTGCCAGCACCCTAGGGCGGAGCGCCGAGCAGTTCTTC.

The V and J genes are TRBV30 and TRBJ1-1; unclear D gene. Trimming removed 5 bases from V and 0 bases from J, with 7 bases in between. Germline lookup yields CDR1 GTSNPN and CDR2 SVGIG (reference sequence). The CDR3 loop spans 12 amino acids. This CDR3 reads CAWGIMNTEAFF. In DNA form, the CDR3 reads TGTGCCTGGGGTATTATGAACACTGAAGCTTTCTTT.

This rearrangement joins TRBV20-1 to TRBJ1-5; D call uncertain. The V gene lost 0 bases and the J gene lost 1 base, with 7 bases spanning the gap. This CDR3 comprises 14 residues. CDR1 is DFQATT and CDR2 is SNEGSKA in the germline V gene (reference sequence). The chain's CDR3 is CSARDSRSNQPQHF. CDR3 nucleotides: TGCAGTGCTAGAGATAGCAGGAGCAATCAGCCCCAGCATTTT.

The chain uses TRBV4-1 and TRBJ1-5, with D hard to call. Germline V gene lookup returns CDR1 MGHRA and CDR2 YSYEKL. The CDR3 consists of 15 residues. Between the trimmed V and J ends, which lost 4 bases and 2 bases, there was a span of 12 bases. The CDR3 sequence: CASSLGEAGNQPQHF. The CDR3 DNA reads TGCGCCAGCAGCCTCGGGGAAGCTGGCAATCAGCCCCAGCATTTT.

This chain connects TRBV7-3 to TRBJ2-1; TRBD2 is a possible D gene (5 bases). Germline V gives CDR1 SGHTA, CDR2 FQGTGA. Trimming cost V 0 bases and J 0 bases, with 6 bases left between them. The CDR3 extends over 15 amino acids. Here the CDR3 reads CASSLTGDSYNEQFF. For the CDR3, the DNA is TGTGCCAGCAGCTTAACGGGAGACTCCTACAATGAGCAGTTCTTC.

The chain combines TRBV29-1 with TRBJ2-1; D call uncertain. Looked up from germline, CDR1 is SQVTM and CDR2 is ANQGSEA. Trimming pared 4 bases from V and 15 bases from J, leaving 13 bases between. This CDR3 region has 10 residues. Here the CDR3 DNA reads TGCAGCGTTGGTAACGAGGAGTGGTTCTTC. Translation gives CSVGNEEWFF.